This TCR beta chain was found in a study of shared clonotypes between healthy human individuals (TCRdb year 2020). With respect to the entire study: A couple of women and a few men aged 18 to 49 years were included in the cohort. Libraries were prepared and TCR repertoires were sequenced by different laboratories using diverse techniques, in order to increase sequencing depth and limit assay-specific biases. Blood TCR repertoires of about 5 healthy adults were deeply sequenced to estimate repertoire size and the extent of clonotype sharing between individuals. Between about 0.9 and 8.9 billion PBMCs per donor were obtained by leukapheresis. Per donor, three plates each were used for CD4 naive and CD4 memory, two for CD8 naive, and one for CD8 memory. Broader findings and caveats from the paper: Sampling was restricted to blood, and TCR repertoires in tissues likely differ from the TCR repertoires found in blood. Naive subsets generally had larger estimated clonotype richness than memory subsets. Because the study included only a small number of donors, the genetic and exposure-history diversity represented was limited. Sharing across a few donors was observed for around 4.8% of naive CD4, 3.5% of naive CD8, 2% to 2.5% of memory CD4, and around 0.42% of memory CD8 clonotypes. Clonotypes shared by all four sorted-subset donors showed higher generation probabilities than non-shared clonotypes. Even with the large sequencing depth, rarefaction of the sorted-subset datasets indicated that sequencing was incomplete. Pairwise subsampling led to the expectation that sequencing depth would affect the degree of clonotype sharing among donors.

From V the trimming removes 3 bases and from J it removes 1 base, while the gene matches leave 3 bases of the junction unaccounted for. Including cysteine and phenylalanine, the CDR3 has 15 amino acids. Only the CDR3 part of the read is kept: 45 bases, read in frame from the first base. CDR1 and CDR2 are read off the germline V gene as MDHEN and SYDVKM. The donors were healthy, HIV-negative adults with no recently reported acute infections or vaccinations. Only Caucasian adults living in Nashville, Tennessee, USA were represented among the donors. CD4+ T cells were enriched through magnetic negative selection, after which naive cells were positively selected on CD45RA and the remaining negative fraction served as the memory subset. After blood collection by leukapheresis, PBMCs were isolated using Ficoll-Histopaque density gradient centrifugation and then cryopreserved in the vapor phase of liquid nitrogen. Purity and quantity of every magnetically sorted T cell population were checked by analytical flow cytometry. Genomic DNA was isolated from each sorted fraction and quantified by UV absorbance on a Nanodrop 2000c.

TCR CDR3 regions were amplified from genomic DNA by multiplex PCR using the deep immunoSEQ assay. Genomic DNA extracted from each cell subset was distributed evenly over all wells of several immunoSEQ 96-well plates, and each plate served as one replicate. For sorted subsets, roughly 200 ng genomic DNA, equal to tens of thousands of T cell genomes, was loaded into each replicate PCR. Purified libraries were measured with a Qubit 3.0 fluorometer, size-checked on a Bioanalyzer 2100, and measured again with the KAPA Library Quantification kit. Every immunoSEQ 96-well plate was sequenced on a dedicated single-read 150-cycle Illumina NextSeq 550 flow cell. The source study handled its data this way. Because the immunoSEQ output included only junctional sequences and no quality scores, the filtering could not be the same as the filtering used for full-length reads. To assign V/J genes and CDR3, sequences were annotated using PyIR, a Python wrapper for IgBLAST v1.9, with IMGT germline references. Reads with weak V/J assignments (E-value above 1e-6), missing CDR3, stop codons, out-of-frame junctions, or ambiguous translated residues were removed. V3J clonotypes were defined as sequences sharing the same inferred V gene, J gene, and CDR3 amino acid sequence. The percentage overlap between two repertoires was calculated by dividing the number of shared unique clonotypes by the size of the smaller repertoire. Three approaches were used to assess repertoire richness: RTK rarefaction, the Chao1 estimator, and Recon v2.1 estimates of unobserved clonotypes. Generation probabilities for all TCRbeta clonotypes obtained by the gDNA method from several donors were computed using OLGA. TCRdb stores this immuneACCESS table with in-frame sequences only. Part of the clones is absent; in the studies checked, under half of the shortfall reflects unresolved V genes, and no reason is known for the rest. The V and J calls and clone size were taken over from that table, and D and trimming were inferred from the DNA. This sample holds 1,400,000 or so clones; around 98.5% were observed only once. Approximately 0.4% of the sample is taken by the ten largest.

Details on this clone: It has no known antigen specificity. The input lacks base qualities; no much larger clone sits a single base away.

The source material was naive CD4+ T cells sorted from blood. Explained via the paper, the cell subset or site label denotes: CD45RA+ positively selected. The chain is encoded by TRBV28 joined to TRBJ1-5, and TRBD1 matches 7 of the central bases. The TCR was taken from a man aged 25 to 45 in good health. This receptor carries the CDR3 CASSFSGGSNQPQHF. The DNA is as follows: TGTGCCAGCAGTTTCTCAGGGGGGAGCAATCAGCCCCAGCATTTT. The full variable domain, completed from the reference TRBV28 and TRBJ1-5 proteins outside the CDR3, reads DVKVTQSSRYLVKRTGEKVFLECVQDMDHENMFWYRQDPGLGLRLIYFSYDVKMKEKGDIPEGYSVSREKKERFSLILESASTNQTSMYLCASSFSGGSNQPQHFGDGTRLSIL.